This T cell receptor beta chain was found in a study of CD8 T cells in ankylosing spondylitis. The CDR3 loop spans 13 amino acids. Germline V CDR1 and CDR2: LGHNA, YNFKEQ. Trimming left V 5 bases short and J 4 bases short, with 10 bases between. One entry per CDR3 protein, called by TCRdb with MiXCR from the 5' RACE reads. Among over 150,000 distinct CDR3 sequences listed, 15% to 20% were seen once. This clonotype occurred many times. The clonotype comes from a male donor between 5 and 35 years old with ankylosing spondylitis or in good health (not recorded which). The sample consisted of blood, either unsorted or a sorted T cell fraction (not recorded which). The chain is built from TRBV4-2 and TRBJ2-3; weak D call: TRBD1 (6 bases). The CDR3 spells CASSNRDPDTQYF. The CDR3, as DNA: TGTGCCAGCAGCAACAGGGACCCAGATACGCAGTATTTT.